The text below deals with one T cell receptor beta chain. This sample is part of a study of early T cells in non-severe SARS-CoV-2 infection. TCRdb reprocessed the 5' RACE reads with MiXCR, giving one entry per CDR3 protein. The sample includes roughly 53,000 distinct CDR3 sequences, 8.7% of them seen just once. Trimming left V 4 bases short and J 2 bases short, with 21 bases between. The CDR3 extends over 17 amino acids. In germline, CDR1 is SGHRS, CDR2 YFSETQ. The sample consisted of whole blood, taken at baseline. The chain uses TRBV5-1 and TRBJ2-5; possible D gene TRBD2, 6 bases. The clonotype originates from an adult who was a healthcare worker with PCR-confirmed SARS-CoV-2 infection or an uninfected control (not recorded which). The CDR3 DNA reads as TGCGCCAGCAGCCCGTACCGGGCTAGCGTCCAACAAGAGACCCAGTACTTC. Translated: CASSPYRASVQQETQYF.